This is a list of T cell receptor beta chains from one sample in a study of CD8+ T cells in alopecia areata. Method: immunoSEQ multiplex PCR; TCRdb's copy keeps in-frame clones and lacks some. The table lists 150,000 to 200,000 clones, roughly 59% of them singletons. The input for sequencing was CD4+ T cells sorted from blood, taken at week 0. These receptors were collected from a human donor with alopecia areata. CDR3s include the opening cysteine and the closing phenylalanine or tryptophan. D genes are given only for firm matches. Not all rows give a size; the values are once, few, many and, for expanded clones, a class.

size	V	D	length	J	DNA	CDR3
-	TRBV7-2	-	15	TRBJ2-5	TGTGCCAGCAGCTCCCCAACTAGGGGTGGAGAGACCCAGTACTTC	CASSSPTRGGETQYF
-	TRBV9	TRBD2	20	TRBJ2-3	TGTGCCAGCAGCATCAATCCGGGACTAGCGGGGACAGCTAGCACAGATACGCAGTATTTT	CASSINPGLAGTASTDTQYF
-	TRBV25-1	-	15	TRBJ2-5	TGTGCCAGCAGCCAATGGTTAGGGGCCCAAGAGACCCAGTACTTC	CASSQWLGAQETQYF
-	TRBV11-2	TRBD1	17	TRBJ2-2	TGTGCCAGCAGCTTACGTGGACAGGGGGCGCAGACCGGGGAGCTGTTTTTT	CASSLRGQGAQTGELFF
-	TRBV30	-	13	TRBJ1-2	TGTGCCTGGGGGAAAAGGGACCCTCATGGCTACACCTTC	CAWGKRDPHGYTF
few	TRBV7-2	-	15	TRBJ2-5	TGTGCCAGCAGCCCAGTTCGGCGGTCCCAAGAGACCCAGTACTTC	CASSPVRRSQETQYF
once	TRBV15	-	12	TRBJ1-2	TGTGCCACCAGCAGAGATTACGCCGGCTACACCTTC	CATSRDYAGYTF
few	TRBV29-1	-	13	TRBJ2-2	TGCAGCGGGAGCCATCTGAACACCGGGGAGCTGTTTTTT	CSGSHLNTGELFF
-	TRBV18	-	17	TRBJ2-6	TGTGCCAGCTCACCAGATTGGGGGAGCTCTGGGGCCAACGTCCTGACTTTC	CASSPDWGSSGANVLTF
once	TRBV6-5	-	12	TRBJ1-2	TGTGCCAGCAAGGGGAGTGTCTATGGCTACACCTTC	CASKGSVYGYTF
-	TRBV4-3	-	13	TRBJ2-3	TGCGCCAGCAGCCAAGGGGCCGTAGATACGCAGTATTTT	CASSQGAVDTQYF
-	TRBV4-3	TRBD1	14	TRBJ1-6	TGCGCCAGCAGTCAGGACAGGGTAAATTCACCCCTCCACTTT	CASSQDRVNSPLHF
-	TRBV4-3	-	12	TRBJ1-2	TGCGCCAGCAGCCAAGCAGGGGACGGCTACACCTTC	CASSQAGDGYTF
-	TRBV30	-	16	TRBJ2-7	TGTGCCTGGAGTGACCTCCGGGACTGGAGCTCCTACGAGCAGTACTTC	CAWSDLRDWSSYEQYF
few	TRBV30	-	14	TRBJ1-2	TGTGCCTGGAGTAACCAGGACAGAAACTATGGCTACACCTTC	CAWSNQDRNYGYTF
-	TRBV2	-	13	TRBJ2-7	TGTGCCAGCAGTGAACAGGGAGCAGGCGAGCAGTACTTC	CASSEQGAGEQYF
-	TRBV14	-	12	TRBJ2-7	TGTGCCAGCGGCGGCAGACGCTACGAGCAGTACTTC	CASGGRRYEQYF
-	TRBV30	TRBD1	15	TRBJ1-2	TGTGCCTGGAGTCCCACGGACAGGTCGGCCTTTGGCTACACCTTC	CAWSPTDRSAFGYTF
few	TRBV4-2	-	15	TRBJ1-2	TGTGCCAGCAGCCCCGGACAGCAAGCTAACTATGGCTACACCTTC	CASSPGQQANYGYTF
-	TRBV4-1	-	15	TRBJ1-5	TGCGCCAGCAGCCAAGAGGCAGGGGTGGGTCAGCCCCAGCATTTT	CASSQEAGVGQPQHF
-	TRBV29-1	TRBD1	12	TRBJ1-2	TGCAGCGTCAGGACAGGAGACTATGGCTACACCTTC	CSVRTGDYGYTF
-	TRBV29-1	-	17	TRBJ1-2	TGCAGCGTTGAGACAGGCAAAACATCCACATATCGCTCCGGCCCCATCTTC	CSVETGKTSTYRSGPIF
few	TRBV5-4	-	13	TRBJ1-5	TGTGCCAGCAGCTTAGACAGAAATCAGCCCCAGCATTTT	CASSLDRNQPQHF
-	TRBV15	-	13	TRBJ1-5	TGTGCCACCAGCAATCCCCCCGATTGGCTCCAGCATTTT	CATSNPPDWLQHF
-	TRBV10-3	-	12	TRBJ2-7	TGTGCCATAGGGGCGAGCTCCTACGAGCAGTACTTC	CAIGASSYEQYF
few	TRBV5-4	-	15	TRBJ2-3	TGTGCCAGCAGCCACCCCGGGAGCCACACAGATACGCAGTATTTT	CASSHPGSHTDTQYF
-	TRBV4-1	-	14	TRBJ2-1	TGCGCCAGCAGCCAGACCCTCGACTACAATGAGCAGTTCTTC	CASSQTLDYNEQFF
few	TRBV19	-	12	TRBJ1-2	TGTGCCAGTCTGCGGGAAGGCTATGGCTACACCTTC	CASLREGYGYTF
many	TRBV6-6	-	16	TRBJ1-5	TGTGCCAGCAGTTACGGAGTGGGAAAGGAAGATCAGCCCCAGCATTTT	CASSYGVGKEDQPQHF
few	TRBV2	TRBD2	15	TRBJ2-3	TGTGCCGCCAAAGCCTCTAGCGGGGGCACAGATACGCAGTATTTT	CAAKASSGGTDTQYF
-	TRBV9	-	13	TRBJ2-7	TGTGCCAGCAGCGTAGTTACGGGTACCGAGCAGTACTTC	CASSVVTGTEQYF
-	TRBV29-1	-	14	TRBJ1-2	TGCAGCGTTGGGACTCAGGGTATTGAATATGGCTACACCTTC	CSVGTQGIEYGYTF
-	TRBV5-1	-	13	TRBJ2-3	TGCGCCAGCAGCTTGAGGTTGACAGATACGCAGTATTTT	CASSLRLTDTQYF
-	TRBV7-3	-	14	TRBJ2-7	TGTGCCAGCAGCTACGGATCCGTTCCCTACGAGCAGTACTTC	CASSYGSVPYEQYF
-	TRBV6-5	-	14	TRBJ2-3	TGTGCCAGCAGTCCAGGGACTGCTGAAGATACGCAGTATTTT	CASSPGTAEDTQYF
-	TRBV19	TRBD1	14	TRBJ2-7	TGTGCCAGTAGTCCACGGACAGGCTCCTACGAGCAGTACTTC	CASSPRTGSYEQYF
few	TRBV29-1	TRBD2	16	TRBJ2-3	TGCAGCGTTGAGCCCTGGGTAGCGGGGGTTACAGATACGCAGTATTTT	CSVEPWVAGVTDTQYF
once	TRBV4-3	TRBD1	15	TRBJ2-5	TGCGCCAGCAGCCTGGATAACAGGGGGCGAGAGACCCAGTACTTC	CASSLDNRGRETQYF
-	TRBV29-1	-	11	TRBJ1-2	TGCAGCGTTGGACAGAATAATGGCTACACCTTC	CSVGQNNGYTF
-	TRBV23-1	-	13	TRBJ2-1	TGCGCCAGCAGTCAAGTCGTAGGGATTGAGCAGTTCTTC	CASSQVVGIEQFF
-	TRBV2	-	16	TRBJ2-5	TGTGCCAGCAGTGTATCGGACATCTCAGGGGTGCAGACCCAGTACTTC	CASSVSDISGVQTQYF
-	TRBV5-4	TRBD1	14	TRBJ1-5	TGTGCCAGCAGCTTGCGAGGGGGCGGTCAGCCCCAGCATTTT	CASSLRGGGQPQHF
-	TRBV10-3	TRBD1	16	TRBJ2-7	TGTGCCATCAGTCCGCGGCCGGACAGGGACACCTACGAGCAGTACTTC	CAISPRPDRDTYEQYF
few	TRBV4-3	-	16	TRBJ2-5	TGCGCCAGCAGCCAACCGGTTGGAGCGGACCAAGAGACCCAGTACTTC	CASSQPVGADQETQYF
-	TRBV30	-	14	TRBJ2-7	TGTGCCTGGAGTGTAACCGGGTTAAACTACGAGCAGTACTTC	CAWSVTGLNYEQYF
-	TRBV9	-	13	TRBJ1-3	TGTGCCAGCAGGTCCAGGGATGGAAACACCATATATTTT	CASRSRDGNTIYF
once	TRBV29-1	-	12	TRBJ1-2	TGCAGCGTTGAAGACCCTTACTATGGCTACACCTTC	CSVEDPYYGYTF
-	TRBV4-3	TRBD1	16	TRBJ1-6	TGCGCCAGCAGCCAAGACTCAGGGGGCTTAAATTCACCCCTCCACTTT	CASSQDSGGLNSPLHF
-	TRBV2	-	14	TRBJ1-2	TGTGCCAGCAGTTCGGGGGTATTGGACTATGGCTACACCTTC	CASSSGVLDYGYTF
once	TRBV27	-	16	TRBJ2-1	TGTGCCAGCAGTCCGAGCGGGCGCGGCTCCTACAATGAGCAGTTCTTC	CASSPSGRGSYNEQFF
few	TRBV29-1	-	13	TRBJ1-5	TGCAGCGCAAGGGCCCATAGCAATCAGCCCCAGCATTTT	CSARAHSNQPQHF
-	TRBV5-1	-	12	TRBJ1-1	TGCGCCAGCAGCTCCGGGACCGTTGAAGCTTTCTTT	CASSSGTVEAFF
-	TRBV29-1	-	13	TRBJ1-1	TGCAGCGTTGAGGGCAGACAAAACACTGAAGCTTTCTTT	CSVEGRQNTEAFF
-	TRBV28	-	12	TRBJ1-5	TGTGCCAGCAGTCTACGGAACCAGCCCCAGCATTTT	CASSLRNQPQHF
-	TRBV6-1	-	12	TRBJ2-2	TGTGCCTCTCTAGGGAACACCGGGGAGCTGTTTTTT	CASLGNTGELFF
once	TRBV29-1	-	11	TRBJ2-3	TGCAGCGTCGATGAAGGAGATACGCAGTATTTT	CSVDEGDTQYF
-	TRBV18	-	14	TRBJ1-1	TGTGCCAGCTCACTCGCCGACATTCACACTGAAGCTTTCTTT	CASSLADIHTEAFF